A single sample gave rise to the 7 T cell receptor beta chains below, sequenced in a study of blood T cell repertoires in COVID-19. The method was immunoSEQ multiplex PCR; TCRdb's version includes in-frame clones alone and lacks a portion of them. The sample includes about 220,000 clones, roughly 87% of them seen just once. Sequenced sample: peripheral blood. These receptors were obtained from a middle-aged man with active or convalescent COVID-19.

The CDR3 protein is CASSISTGAGTEAFF. The CDR3 region has the DNA TGTGCCAGTAGTATTTCCACAGGGGCGGGCACTGAAGCTTTCTTT. This chain links TRBV19 with TRBJ1-1; TRBD1 agrees at 7 bases. The germline V gene encodes CDR1 LNHDA and CDR2 SQIVND (reference sequence). CDR3 size: 15 residues. The J segment lost 4 bases and the V segment lost 3 bases, leaving 8 bases of the junction unmatched.

The chain has TRBV4-2 and TRBJ1-1; the D gene is possibly TRBD1 (5 bases). Germline V gene data show CDR1 as LGHNA and CDR2 as YNFKEQ. The CDR3 is made up of 12 amino acids. V was cut by 2 bases and J by 6 bases, with 7 bases left in between. CDR3 region: CASSQWGAEAFF. The CDR3 region has the DNA TGTGCCAGCAGCCAATGGGGGGCTGAAGCTTTCTTT.

This clone was recorded at least ten times. The chain employs TRBV4-1 and TRBJ2-1, with D uncertain. Per germline, CDR1 MGHRA and CDR2 YSYEKL. The V gene lost 3 bases and the J gene lost 8 bases, with 17 bases spanning the gap. The CDR3 is 15 amino acids. The CDR3 DNA sequence: TGCGCCAGCAGCCAGGCGCCCAGGTTTTTCGATGAGCAGTTCTTC. This codes for CASSQAPRFFDEQFF.

The chain is built from TRBV5-6 and TRBJ2-7, with a weak D call TRBD1 (6 bases). The CDR3 is 14 amino acids. V dropped 1 base and J dropped 3 bases, with 11 bases sitting between them. CDR1 is SGHDT and CDR2 is YYEEEE in the germline V gene. CDR3 amino acids: CASSLTGTLYEQYF. The CDR3 DNA sequence: TGTGCCAGCAGCTTGACAGGGACGCTCTACGAGCAGTACTTC.

The chain carries TRBV5-1 and TRBJ1-1, with D hard to call. The CDR3 consists of 14 residues. Trimming took 1 base from V and 5 from J, leaving 12 bases between them. Germline CDR1 SGHRS, CDR2 YFSETQ. CDR3 in amino acids: CASSLSGVETEAFF. For the CDR3, the DNA is TGCGCCAGCAGCTTGTCCGGGGTTGAGACTGAAGCTTTCTTT.

This chain links TRBV7-9 with TRBJ2-5; no clear D gene. Germline loops: CDR1 SEHNR, CDR2 FQNEAQ (reference sequence). V was cut by 5 bases and J by 2 bases, with 9 bases left in between. There are 13 residues in the CDR3. The DNA for the CDR3 is TGTGCCAGCAGCCCCGACGGGCAAGAGACCCAGTACTTC. Residues: CASSPDGQETQYF. Drawing the rest from reference TRBV7-9 and TRBJ2-5, the complete variable domain is DTGVSQNPRHKITKRGQNVTFRCDPISEHNRLYWYRQTLGQGPEFLTYFQNEAQLEKSRLLSDRFSAERPKGSFSTLEIQRTEQGDSAMYLCASSPDGQETQYFGPGTRLLVL.

This sequence joins TRBV9 and TRBJ1-1, with D possibly being TRBD1 (5 bases). The germline V gene encodes CDR1 SGDLS and CDR2 YYNGEE. Between the trimmed V and J ends, which lost 3 bases and 8 bases, there was a span of 20 bases. The length of the CDR3 is 15 residues. The CDR3 loop is CASSASPVRGEEAFF. The CDR3 bases are TGTGCCAGCAGCGCGTCTCCGGTGCGGGGGGAGGAAGCTTTCTTT.